Sequencing of this T cell receptor (beta chain) was carried out in a study of glioma-infiltrating T cells (dated by TCRdb to the mid-2010s). About the full investigation: TCR alpha- and beta-chain repertoires were sequenced from glioma tissue, non-neoplastic brain tissue and matched peripheral blood mononuclear cells. To gauge divergence between tissue and blood T-cell populations, every tissue-infiltrating repertoire was compared against the peripheral blood repertoire from the same patient. The paired cohort was made up of three low-grade glioma patients, several primary glioblastoma patients and three non-glioma patients who contributed non-neoplastic brain tissue.

From the cysteine through the phenylalanine, the CDR3 covers 13 amino acids. Only CDR3 DNA remains: 39 bases, in frame from the first base. V is clipped by 5 bases and J by 6 bases, and the sequence between their germline boundaries is 11 bases long. CDR1 and CDR2, per the germline V gene (reference sequence), are SEHNR and FQNEAQ. At least ten counts were recorded for this clonotype. This receptor's antigen is unknown. The record has no base qualities; no much larger clone is one base away. TCR alpha and beta CDR3 regions were amplified with the iRepertoire nested amplicon-rescue multiplex PCR (arm-PCR) platform from RNA. For one-step reverse transcription and amplification, roughly 85-400 ng of tissue mRNA or PBMC total RNA was used as input. After bead purification, a secondary multiplex PCR added Illumina adapters, and libraries were gel-purified between 200 and 400 bp. Demultiplexing relied on internal 6-nucleotide barcodes carried by the libraries. Sequencing of the libraries was done on an Illumina MiSeq using 2x220 or 2x250 nucleotide paired-end reads. Turning to the authors' computational methods: Paired reads were merged with FLASH 1.2.11 and aligned to the GRCh37 human genome with BWA-MEM before extracting TRA and TRB reads. For V and J assignment, an IMGT-derived reference of cassette sequences and CDR3 motifs that included pseudogenes was used. Reads were translated in three frames, and productive CDR3s were defined as those with a C...FGXG motif and no stop codons. Clonotypes were defined as unique combinations of V-J cassette pair and CDR3 amino acid sequence. Filtering of reads was based on Hamming distance, with the threshold set by the sequence error rate of each sample in mapped regions. TCRdb cleaned the public reads at Q25 with fastp, built clones with MiXCR and kept in-frame beta chains. Rows merge per CDR3 protein into single entries with the most common DNA and genes. TCRdb, not the authors, supplied the V and J calls. The sample records about 180,000 distinct CDR3 sequences, over 40% of which are singletons. Roughly 5.2% of the sample goes to the ten largest clones.

Broader findings and caveats from the paper: Tissue and blood shared very few CDR3 sequences, a result attributed to high CDR3 diversity and limited sampling. VJ-independent divergence between tissue and blood was found to be below expectation in non-neoplastic patients but above expectation in all gliomas, particularly low-grade gliomas. The group comparisons were based on small numbers of patients: three non-neoplastic, three low-grade glioma and seven to nine glioblastoma patients.

This chain is built from TRBV7-9 and TRBJ2-1, and the D gene may be TRBD1, 5 bases matching. The source is a human donor with low-grade glioma or glioblastoma, undergoing nonglioma brain surgery, or in good health (not recorded which). Sequencing was carried out using glioma tissue, nonneoplastic brain tissue, or PBMCs (not recorded which). The DNA sequence is as follows: TGTGCCAGCAGCATAGGGGTCTCCAATGAGCAGTTCTTC. Its amino acids are CASSIGVSNEQFF.